The 3 T cell receptor beta chains below come from one sample, sequenced in a study of blood T cell repertoires in COVID-19. Some clones are missing from TCRdb's copy, which holds only in-frame ones; the method was immunoSEQ multiplex PCR. The sample holds 95,000 to 110,000 clones, roughly 91% seen once. The specimen was peripheral blood. These receptors were taken from a human donor in a cohort sampled during active COVID-19.

This clone came up a few times. This chain links TRBV25-1 with TRBJ1-1, with TRBD1 identical over 9 bases. This CDR3 comprises 16 residues. Unmatched junction bases numbered 10, after V lost 3 bases and J lost 5 bases. The V gene's germline CDR1 is MGHDK and CDR2 SYGVNS. In DNA form, the CDR3 reads TGTGCCAGCAGTGATGCTCCCGGGACAGGGAATACTGAAGCTTTCTTT. Translating it yields CASSDAPGTGNTEAFF.

CDR3 in amino acids: CASSPGLAGGGRYNEQFF. CDR3 in DNA: TGTGCCAGCAGCCCAGGACTAGCGGGAGGTGGAAGGTACAATGAGCAGTTCTTC. The rearrangement links TRBV27 to TRBJ2-1; 14 bases map to TRBD2. V shed 6 bases and J 4 bases; nucleotides not matched to a gene: 11. In germline, CDR1 is MNHEY, CDR2 SMNVEV (reference sequence). The CDR3 has 18 residues.

This chain links TRBV6-5 with TRBJ1-1; perhaps TRBD1 as D (5 bases). There are 14 residues in the CDR3. V was pared by 5 bases and J by 7 bases, with 17 bases between. The germline V gene encodes CDR1 MNHEY and CDR2 SVGAGI. Written as DNA, the CDR3 is TGTGCCAGCAGTCCTAGTACAACAGGAGTTGAAGCTTTCTTT. This encodes CASSPSTTGVEAFF.